These T cell receptor beta chains were read from a single sample in a study of T cell changes during pregnancy in multiple sclerosis. Some clones are missing from TCRdb's copy, which holds only in-frame ones; the method was immunoSEQ multiplex PCR. The table includes about 65,000 clones, over 80% detected once. The sample consisted of CD8+ T cells from peripheral blood mononuclear cells, taken in the third trimester of pregnancy. All receptors derive from a female donor in good health, enrolled as a control in a pregnancy study. The CDR3 runs from the conserved cysteine through the conserved F or W. The D gene is left open where the match is weak. Clone size is stated in some rows and not others, as once, few, many or a class when expanded.

d_call j_call v_call clone_size cdr3_nt cdr3_aa
TRBD1 TRBJ2-3 TRBV6-1 . TGTGCCAGCAGTGAGTTGACAGGGATGAATACGCAGTATTTT CASSELTGMNTQYF
. TRBJ2-7 TRBV19 . TGTGCCAGTAGTCTAGACGGGGGTTTCTACGAGCAGTACTTC CASSLDGGFYEQYF
TRBD2 TRBJ2-7 TRBV19 once TGTGCCAGTAGTATTGGAGGGCTCCGGGGGGACGAGCAGTACTTC CASSIGGLRGDEQYF
. TRBJ1-3 TRBV11-2 . TGTGCCAGCAGCCCCCGTGGGGCAGGAAACACCATATATTTT CASSPRGAGNTIYF
. TRBJ2-7 TRBV4-1 . TGCGCCAGCAGCCAAGACAGGGATTACTACGAGCAGTACTTC CASSQDRDYYEQYF
. TRBJ1-1 TRBV19 . TGTGCCAGTAGTATAGATCTGGAGGTAACGGTAAGAACTGAAGCTTTCTTT CASSIDLEVTVRTEAFF
. TRBJ1-1 TRBV7-9 . TGTGCCAGCAGCCAGGGAAGTGTAACTGAAGCTTTCTTT CASSQGSVTEAFF
TRBD1 TRBJ1-1 TRBV5-1 . TGCGCCAGCAGCTTAGGGACAGATAACACTGAAGCTTTCTTT CASSLGTDNTEAFF
. TRBJ2-1 TRBV6-5 . TGTGCCAGCAGCCCATACAGGGAAGACAATGAGCAGTTCTTC CASSPYREDNEQFF
TRBD1 TRBJ1-5 TRBV19 . TGTGCCAGTACTAGTAAGATCCCAGGGGGGCATAGCAATCAGCCCCAGCATTTT CASTSKIPGGHSNQPQHF
TRBD2 TRBJ2-7 TRBV7-2 . TGTGCCAGCAGCTTAGGGGGGAGCGGGGGTCACTCCTACGAGCAGTACTTC CASSLGGSGGHSYEQYF
. TRBJ2-2 TRBV15 once TGTGCCACCAGCATGGGCTCGGGGGAGCTGTTTTTT CATSMGSGELFF
TRBD2 TRBJ2-7 TRBV6-5 . TGTGCCAGCAGTTACTCGGAGCGGGGGGGCCTTTACGAGCAGTACTTC CASSYSERGGLYEQYF
. TRBJ1-1 TRBV15 . TGTGCCACCAGCAGAGACAGGACTAACACTGAAGCTTTCTTT CATSRDRTNTEAFF
. TRBJ1-1 TRBV5-4 once TGTGCCAGCAGCTTGAGGTACAGTCATGACACTGAAGCTTTCTTT CASSLRYSHDTEAFF
. TRBJ1-6 TRBV7-2 . TGTGCCAGCAGCTCCCCGGGTGAGGGTAGGTCCCATAATTCACCCCTCCACTTT CASSSPGEGRSHNSPLHF
. TRBJ1-2 TRBV29-1 . TGCAGCGTTGCAGGGGTGGATGGCTACACCTTC CSVAGVDGYTF
. TRBJ1-5 TRBV30 once TGTGCCTGGAGTCTTATGGGAGTCCAGCCCCAGCATTTT CAWSLMGVQPQHF
. TRBJ2-1 TRBV6-1 . TGTGCCAGCGCGGTATACTCCTACAATGAGCAGTTCTTC CASAVYSYNEQFF
. TRBJ1-5 TRBV11-2 . TGTGCCAGCAGCCAAGACCCGACAGAATATAGCAATCAGCCCCAGCATTTT CASSQDPTEYSNQPQHF
TRBD2 TRBJ2-2 TRBV29-1 few TGCAGCGTTTGTCCAGCGGGGGGTTACACCGGGGAGCTGTTTTTT CSVCPAGGYTGELFF
TRBD1 TRBJ1-2 TRBV2 . TGTGCCAGCAGTGACCGGACAGGGGGGCTTACCCTATATAACTATGGCTACACCTTC CASSDRTGGLTLYNYGYTF
TRBD1 TRBJ1-5 TRBV27 . TGTGCCAGCAGCCAGGGGGGTATGCCCCAGCATTTT CASSQGGMPQHF
TRBD2 TRBJ2-5 TRBV14 once TGTGCCAGCAGCCAACTCGGGGGGAACCAAGAGACCCAGTACTTC CASSQLGGNQETQYF
. TRBJ1-1 TRBV27 . TGTGCCAGCAGTTTACTCTCGAACACTGAAGCTTTCTTT CASSLLSNTEAFF
TRBD1 TRBJ1-1 TRBV30 . TGTGCCTGGAGAGAACAGGGGACCACTGAAGCTTTCTTT CAWREQGTTEAFF
. TRBJ1-1 TRBV5-1 . TGCGCCAGCAGCGATATGGACCGGGGAGCTTTCTTT CASSDMDRGAFF
. TRBJ2-1 TRBV6-5 . TGTGCCAGCACCGCGGGGAGCTCCTACAATGAGCAGTTCTTC CASTAGSSYNEQFF
. TRBJ1-3 TRBV6-1 . TGTGCCAGCAGTGCACAGGTCGCGAACACCATATATTTT CASSAQVANTIYF